The following is a T cell receptor (beta chain) sequence with its context. The sample originates from a study of blood T cell repertoires in COVID-19. Germline lookup yields CDR1 SGHNT and CDR2 YYREEE (reference sequence). The CDR3 runs 17 residues. Trimming removed 0 bases at V and 2 bases at J, with 12 bases between. Only in-frame clones appear in the TCRdb table, and some are missing; sequencing was by immunoSEQ multiplex PCR. This table has roughly 60,000 clones, 80% to 90% appearing once. The chain joins TRBV5-4 to TRBJ2-6; the D gene is possibly TRBD2 (7 bases). Sequencing was done on a sample of peripheral blood. The TCR was taken from a man aged 80 or over with acute or convalescent COVID-19. CDR3 bases: TGTGCCAGCAGCTTGGACGGGGGGCTCGCTGGGGCCAACGTCCTGACTTTC. Its translation is CASSLDGGLAGANVLTF.